This entry concerns a single T cell receptor beta chain. The repertoire was sequenced with immunoSEQ multiplex PCR; TCRdb's copy has only in-frame clones and lacks some. Here the sample spans over 65,000 clones, 84% being singletons. This record comes from a study of OX40 agonist ivuxolimab in advanced cancers. Study-level information: An agonistic human IgG2 monoclonal antibody against OX40 (CD134) was given. Subjects had a mean age of around 60 years, with a range of roughly 20 to 79; around 84% were male. Of the patients, three showed partial responses, one with hepatocellular carcinoma and two with cutaneous melanoma.

Enrollment shut out patients with autoimmune disease history or systemic immunosuppression. Germline V lookup: CDR1 MDHEN, CDR2 SYDVKM. The germline V and J ends were trimmed by 5 bases and 5 bases, with 18 bases remaining between them. The CDR3 runs 15 residues. The chain joins TRBV28 to TRBJ1-1, with D possibly being TRBD1 (5 bases). The sequence derives from an adult with an advanced solid tumor such as melanoma, head and neck, liver or kidney cancer. The source material was CD4+ or CD8+ T cells sorted from blood, sampled in a trial of the OX40 agonist ivuxolimab. The CDR3 here is CASSVYRTGGTEAFF. DNA of the CDR3: TGTGCCAGCAGTGTGTACCGAACCGGGGGAACTGAAGCTTTCTTT.